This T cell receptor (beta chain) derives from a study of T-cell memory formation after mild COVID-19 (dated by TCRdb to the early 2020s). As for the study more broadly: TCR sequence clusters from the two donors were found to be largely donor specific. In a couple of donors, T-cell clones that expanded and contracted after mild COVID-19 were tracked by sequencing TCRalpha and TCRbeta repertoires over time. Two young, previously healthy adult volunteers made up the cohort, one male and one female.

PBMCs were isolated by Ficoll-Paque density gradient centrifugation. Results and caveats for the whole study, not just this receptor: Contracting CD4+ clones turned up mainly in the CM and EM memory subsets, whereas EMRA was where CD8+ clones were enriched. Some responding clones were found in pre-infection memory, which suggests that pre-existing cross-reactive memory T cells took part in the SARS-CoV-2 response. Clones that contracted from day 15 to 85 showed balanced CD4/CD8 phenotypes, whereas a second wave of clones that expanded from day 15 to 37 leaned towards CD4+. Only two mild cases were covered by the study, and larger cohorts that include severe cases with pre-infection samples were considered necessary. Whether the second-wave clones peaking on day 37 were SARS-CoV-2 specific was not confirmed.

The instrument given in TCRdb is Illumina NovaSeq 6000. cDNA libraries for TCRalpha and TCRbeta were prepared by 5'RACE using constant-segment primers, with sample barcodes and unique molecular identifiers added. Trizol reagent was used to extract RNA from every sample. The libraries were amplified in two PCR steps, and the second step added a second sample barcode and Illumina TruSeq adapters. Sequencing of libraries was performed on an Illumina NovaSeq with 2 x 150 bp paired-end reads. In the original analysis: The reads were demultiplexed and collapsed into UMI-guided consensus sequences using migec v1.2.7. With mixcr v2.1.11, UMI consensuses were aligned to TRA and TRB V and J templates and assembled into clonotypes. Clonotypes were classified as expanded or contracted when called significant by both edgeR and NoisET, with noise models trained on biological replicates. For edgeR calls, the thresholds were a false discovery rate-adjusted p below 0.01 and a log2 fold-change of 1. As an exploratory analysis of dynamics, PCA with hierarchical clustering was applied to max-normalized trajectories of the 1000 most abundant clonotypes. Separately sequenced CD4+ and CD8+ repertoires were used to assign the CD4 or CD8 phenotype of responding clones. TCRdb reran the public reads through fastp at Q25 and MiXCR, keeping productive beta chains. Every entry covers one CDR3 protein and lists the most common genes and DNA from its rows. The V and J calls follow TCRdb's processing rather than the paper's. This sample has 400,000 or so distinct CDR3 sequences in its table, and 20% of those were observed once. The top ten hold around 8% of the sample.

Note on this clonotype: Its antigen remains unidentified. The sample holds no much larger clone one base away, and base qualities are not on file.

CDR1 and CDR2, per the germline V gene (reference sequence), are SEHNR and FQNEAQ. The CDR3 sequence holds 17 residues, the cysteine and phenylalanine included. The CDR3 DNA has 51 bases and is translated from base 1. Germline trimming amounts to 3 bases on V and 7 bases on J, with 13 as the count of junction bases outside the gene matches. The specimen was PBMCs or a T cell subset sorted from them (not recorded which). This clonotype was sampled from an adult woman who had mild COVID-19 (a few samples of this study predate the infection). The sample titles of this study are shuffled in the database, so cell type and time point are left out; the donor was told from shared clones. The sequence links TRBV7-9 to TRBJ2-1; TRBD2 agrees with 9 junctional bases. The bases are TGTGCCAGCAGCTTTTCGAGCGGGAGGCCTTCTGGGAATGAGCAGTTCTTC. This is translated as CASSFSSGRPSGNEQFF.